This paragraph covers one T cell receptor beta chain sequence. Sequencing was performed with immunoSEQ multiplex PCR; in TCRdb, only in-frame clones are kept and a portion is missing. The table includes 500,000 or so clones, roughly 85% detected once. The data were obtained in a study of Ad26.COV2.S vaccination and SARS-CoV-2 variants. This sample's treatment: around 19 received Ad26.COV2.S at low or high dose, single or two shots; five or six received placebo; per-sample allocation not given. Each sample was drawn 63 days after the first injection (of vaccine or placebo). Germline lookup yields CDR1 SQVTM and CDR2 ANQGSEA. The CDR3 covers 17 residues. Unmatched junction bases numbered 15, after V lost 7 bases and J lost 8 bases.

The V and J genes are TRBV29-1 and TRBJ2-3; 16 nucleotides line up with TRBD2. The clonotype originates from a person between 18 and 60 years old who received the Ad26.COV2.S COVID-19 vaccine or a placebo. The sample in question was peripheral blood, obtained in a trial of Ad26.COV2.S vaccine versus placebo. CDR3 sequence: CSGGLAGGTAPVGTQYF. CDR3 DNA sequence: TGCAGCGGGGGACTAGCGGGAGGGACCGCGCCCGTGGGTACGCAGTATTTT.